The rows below give T cell receptor beta chains drawn from one sample of a study of blood T cell repertoires in COVID-19. Data came from immunoSEQ multiplex PCR; TCRdb stores just in-frame clones and leaves some out. The repertoire holds 150,000 to 160,000 clones, with roughly 80% as singletons. The sample taken for sequencing was peripheral blood. The receptors stem from a man in his sixties with acute or convalescent COVID-19. CDR3s leave out the opening cysteine and the closing phenylalanine or tryptophan. Each record gives: J gene, V gene, CDR3 protein.

j_gene: TRBJ2-1; v_gene: TRBV15; CDR3aa: ATSRDRGGSGGEQF
j_gene: TRBJ2-2; v_gene: TRBV28; CDR3aa: ASSAKGLAGGYGELF
j_gene: TRBJ1-2; v_gene: TRBV13; CDR3aa: ASSSGQVWGYT
j_gene: TRBJ2-7; v_gene: TRBV5-4; CDR3aa: ASSSAISGSYEQY
j_gene: TRBJ2-1; v_gene: TRBV18; CDR3aa: ASSRDLPPGNEQF
j_gene: TRBJ2-5; v_gene: TRBV7-6; CDR3aa: ASSLVGARETQY
j_gene: TRBJ2-7; v_gene: TRBV19; CDR3aa: ASSSAGGYEQY
j_gene: TRBJ2-7; v_gene: TRBV7-8; CDR3aa: ASSPRGGGGSYEQY
j_gene: TRBJ1-2; v_gene: TRBV24-1; CDR3aa: ATSEGQFSGYT
j_gene: TRBJ2-7; v_gene: TRBV19; CDR3aa: ASSKGTSYSQQY
j_gene: TRBJ2-4; v_gene: TRBV11-2; CDR3aa: ASSLVPENIQY
j_gene: TRBJ1-2; v_gene: TRBV4-3; CDR3aa: ASSQEASGGYT
j_gene: TRBJ2-7; v_gene: TRBV28; CDR3aa: ASSPPSGYEQY
j_gene: TRBJ1-3; v_gene: TRBV5-4; CDR3aa: ASSSRDRGSSGNTIY
j_gene: TRBJ2-3; v_gene: TRBV2; CDR3aa: ASKAGVDRDTQY
j_gene: TRBJ2-3; v_gene: TRBV5-1; CDR3aa: ASSLELARQY
j_gene: TRBJ1-4; v_gene: TRBV29-1; CDR3aa: SVHTTSEKLF
j_gene: TRBJ2-3; v_gene: TRBV27; CDR3aa: ASSFGLAGGPGTQY
j_gene: TRBJ2-2; v_gene: TRBV27; CDR3aa: ASSFPTGGTGELF
j_gene: TRBJ2-1; v_gene: TRBV28; CDR3aa: ASSLQGAYYNEQF
j_gene: TRBJ2-1; v_gene: TRBV19; CDR3aa: ASSGRTGGINPEQF
j_gene: TRBJ2-7; v_gene: TRBV18; CDR3aa: ASSPASGVSYEQY
j_gene: TRBJ1-2; v_gene: TRBV6-6; CDR3aa: ASSRSFGTEYGYT
j_gene: TRBJ1-2; v_gene: TRBV12-3/TRBV12-4; CDR3aa: ASTLGQGHGYT
j_gene: TRBJ2-7; v_gene: TRBV12-3/TRBV12-4; CDR3aa: ASSLMSGGEQY
j_gene: TRBJ1-4; v_gene: TRBV19; CDR3aa: ASSSARISEKLF
j_gene: TRBJ2-1; v_gene: TRBV2; CDR3aa: ASSEEGGGNNEQF
j_gene: TRBJ1-2; v_gene: TRBV3-1/TRBV3-2; CDR3aa: ASSRETGHNYGYT
j_gene: TRBJ2-7; v_gene: TRBV5-1; CDR3aa: ASSLASGSSHEQY
j_gene: TRBJ1-2; v_gene: TRBV5-4; CDR3aa: ASSLGGANYGYT
j_gene: TRBJ1-6; v_gene: TRBV7-9; CDR3aa: ASSGPRGGDLNSPLH
j_gene: TRBJ1-4; v_gene: TRBV19; CDR3aa: ASSTPGRANEKLF
j_gene: TRBJ1-2; v_gene: TRBV24-1; CDR3aa: ATSDQGGEDGYT
j_gene: TRBJ2-1; v_gene: TRBV7-2; CDR3aa: ASSFTRLSSYNEQF
j_gene: TRBJ1-2; v_gene: TRBV6-6; CDR3aa: ASSLQGAKYGYT
j_gene: TRBJ2-1; v_gene: TRBV4-3; CDR3aa: ASSQNRIAGIGDEQF
j_gene: TRBJ1-2; v_gene: TRBV7-9; CDR3aa: ASSLRTQNYGYT